The 26 T cell receptor beta chains below were found in one sample sequenced in a study of shared clonotypes between healthy human individuals (dated by TCRdb to 2020 to 2022). Libraries came from the immunoSEQ multiplex PCR assay. TCRdb obtained this table from immuneACCESS and retained in-frame rearrangements with V and J assigned. These tables miss some clones; where compared with another copy, unresolved V genes account for less than half of the shortfall, and the remainder is unexplained. This sample has roughly 500,000 clones in its table, and approximately 78% of those were observed once. More than 10% of the sample is in the top ten clones. The sequenced sample was PBMCs. The receptor set was obtained from a woman aged 40-49 years in good health. Some clones in this sample may be carry-over from other donors' samples.

J is TRBJ2-3 and V is TRBV7-9; 11 nucleotides align to TRBD2. The CDR3 contains 16 residues. V was pared by 5 bases and J by 1 base, with 5 bases of the junction left unmatched. The germline gives CDR1 SEHNR, CDR2 FQNEAQ (reference sequence). The CDR3 DNA is TGTGCCAGCAGCCAAGGGACTAGCGGAGGCACAGATACGCAGTATTTT. Translated: CASSQGTSGGTDTQYF.

In this sample, this clone turned up a few times. This chain uses TRBV27 with TRBJ1-1; tentative D call: TRBD1 (6 bases). Trimming took 6 bases from V and 11 from J, leaving 19 bases between them. The germline V gene has CDR1 MNHEY and CDR2 SMNVEV (reference sequence). The CDR3 extends over 13 amino acids. The CDR3 loop is CASSWQGTERAFF. The CDR3 nucleotides read TGTGCCAGCAGCTGGCAGGGGACGGAGCGGGCTTTCTTT.

This chain uses TRBV11-2 with TRBJ2-7; 8 positions agree with TRBD1. V shed 5 bases and J 0 bases; nucleotides not matched to a gene: 6. The germline gives CDR1 SGHAT, CDR2 FQNNGV. The CDR3 spans 15 residues. CDR3 nucleotides: TGTGCCAGCAGCCTCGCGGGACAGGCCTCCTACGAGCAGTACTTC. This sequence encodes CASSLAGQASYEQYF.

This clone was recorded only once. CDR3 amino acids: CASSSTPLGTNEKLFF. Written as DNA, the CDR3 is TGCGCCAGCAGCTCCACCCCGTTGGGAACTAATGAAAAACTGTTTTTT. The V gene is TRBV5-1, the J gene TRBJ1-4, with no clear D. Trimming took off 3 bases at V and 1 base at J, with 13 bases between the two ends. Germline values: CDR1 SGHRS, CDR2 YFSETQ. This CDR3 region has 16 residues.

As DNA, the CDR3 is TGTGCCAGCAGTCCCGGCTCTGAAGCTTTCTTT. Translating it yields CASSPGSEAFF. The chain combines TRBV6-1 with TRBJ1-1; no reliable D call. CDR1 and CDR2 from the germline V gene are MNHNS and SASEGT. The V and J ends lost 5 bases and 6 bases respectively, with 7 bases between them. This CDR3 has 11 amino acids.

The count of this clone is one. The rearrangement links TRBV28 to TRBJ2-5; the match to TRBD2 covers 10 bases. Germline V lookup: CDR1 MDHEN, CDR2 SYDVKM. This CDR3 comprises 16 residues. V gave up 2 bases and J gave up 7 bases; unmatched junction bases: 10. CDR3 DNA: TGTGCCAGCAGTTTACTAGCGGGAGATGTTTGGGGGACCCAGTACTTC. This codes for CASSLLAGDVWGTQYF.

V gene TRBV19 combines with J gene TRBJ2-3, with 12 bases aligning to TRBD2. The V and J ends lost 7 bases and 3 bases, in that order; junction bases with no gene match: 5. This CDR3 region has 15 residues. The germline V gene encodes CDR1 LNHDA and CDR2 SQIVND (reference sequence). The CDR3 sequence: CASTTLAGGTDTQYF. The CDR3 DNA sequence: TGTGCCAGTACCACACTAGCGGGAGGTACAGATACGCAGTATTTT.

The V gene is TRBV5-1, the J gene TRBJ2-3; no definite D call. Germline V lookup: CDR1 SGHRS, CDR2 YFSETQ. V was shortened by 1 base and J by 1 base, with 10 bases between the two germline ends. The CDR3 consists of 15 residues. CDR3 nucleotide sequence: TGCGCCAGCAGCTTGACCCTAGAGCGCACAGATACGCAGTATTTT. Protein product: CASSLTLERTDTQYF.

V usage is TRBV28 and J usage is TRBJ1-4; D is ambiguous. The CDR3 contains 13 residues. Trimming pared 6 bases from V and 6 bases from J, leaving 11 bases between. Germline CDR1 MDHEN, CDR2 SYDVKM. The CDR3 DNA is TGTGCCAGCAGATTCGCCGGGGATGAAAAACTGTTTTTT. Encoded protein: CASRFAGDEKLFF.

The chain uses TRBV7-9 and TRBJ2-1, with TRBD2 as a possible D gene (5 bases). V lost 3 bases and J 5 bases, leaving 14 bases between the germline ends. The CDR3 is made up of 15 amino acids. CDR1 is SEHNR and CDR2 is FQNEAQ in the germline V gene (reference sequence). This CDR3 is CASSLVRGHHNEQFF. For the CDR3, the DNA is TGTGCCAGCAGCTTGGTTAGAGGGCACCACAATGAGCAGTTCTTC.

The chain joins TRBV27 to TRBJ1-6; D not resolved. This CDR3 has 12 amino acids. V was cut by 0 bases and J by 12 bases, with 6 bases left in between. Germline V lookup: CDR1 MNHEY, CDR2 SMNVEV (reference sequence). The CDR3 here is CASSLSFGPLHF. The DNA for the CDR3 is TGTGCCAGCAGTTTATCGTTCGGACCCCTCCACTTT.

Many counts were recorded for this clone. This chain uses TRBV6-1 with TRBJ1-4; unclear D gene. Trimming pared 6 bases from V and 7 bases from J, leaving 15 bases between. This CDR3 is 14 amino acids long. CDR1 and CDR2 from the germline V gene are MNHNS and SASEGT. The chain's CDR3 is CASRDQPSGEKLFF. In DNA, the CDR3 is TGTGCCAGCAGGGATCAACCTTCGGGTGAAAAACTGTTTTTT.

The chain recombines TRBV6-5 with TRBJ2-3; 8 bases are a match to TRBD2. The CDR3 contains 16 residues. V lost 0 bases to trimming and J lost 5 bases; unmatched junction nucleotides: 7. CDR1 and CDR2 (germline): MNHEY, SVGAGI. Here the CDR3 reads CASSYSGSGSGDTQYF. DNA of the CDR3: TGTGCCAGCAGTTACTCTGGCAGCGGGAGTGGAGATACGCAGTATTTT.

The V gene is TRBV28, the J gene TRBJ2-3, with TRBD2 matching over 11 bases. This CDR3 has 16 residues. V dropped 2 bases and J dropped 4; count of bases not matched to a gene: 5. The germline gives CDR1 MDHEN, CDR2 SYDVKM. The CDR3 DNA reads as TGTGCCAGCAGTTTAAGGACTAGCGGGTTCCCAGATACGCAGTATTTT. Amino acids: CASSLRTSGFPDTQYF.

V is TRBV29-1 and J is TRBJ2-1; D ambiguous. V was shortened by 3 bases and J by 3 bases, with 12 bases between the two germline ends. The germline CDR1 and CDR2 sequences are SQVTM and ANQGSEA. CDR3 length equals 14 residues. The CDR3 nucleotides are TGCAGCGTTGATAGGGTCTCTAACTACAATGAGCAGTTCTTC. Translation gives CSVDRVSNYNEQFF.

The chain uses TRBV7-2 and TRBJ2-5; 7 bases line up with TRBD2. The end of the DNA fits TRBJ2-7 better, so the J call may be wrong. Germline CDR1 is SGHTA and CDR2 is FQGNSA. The CDR3 runs to 15 residues. Here the CDR3 reads CASSPDLAGVYEQYF. The CDR3, as DNA: TGTGCCAGCAGCCCGGACCTTGCGGGAGTCTACGAGCAGTACTTC.

The chain is built from TRBV28 and TRBJ2-1; D is unresolved. From germline, CDR1 is MDHEN and CDR2 SYDVKM. Deletions cut 2 bases from V and 7 bases from J, with 12 bases between. The CDR3 loop spans 14 amino acids. The chain's CDR3 is CASSLVPRRNEQFF. The CDR3 DNA is TGTGCCAGCAGTTTAGTACCTCGAAGGAATGAGCAGTTCTTC.

V and J are TRBV6-5 and TRBJ2-2; D unresolved. Germline V gene data show CDR1 as MNHEY and CDR2 as SVGAGI. Trimming pared 6 bases from V and 2 bases from J, leaving 10 bases between. CDR3 length: 14 amino acids. The CDR3 DNA sequence: TGTGCCAGCAGCCCGACTCATAACACCGGGGAGCTGTTTTTT. Amino acids: CASSPTHNTGELFF.

In regard to this clone: Compared with germline, one end of the junction differs, possibly owing to a read error. The V and J genes are TRBV18 and TRBJ2-1, with TRBD1 identical over 7 bases. The CDR3 covers 14 residues. CDR1 and CDR2 from the germline V gene are KGHSH and LQKENI. CDR3 protein: CASSPTQNDRELIF. Here the CDR3 DNA reads TGTGCCAGCTCACCGACTCAAAACGACAGGGAGTTGATCTTC.

The V gene is TRBV11-2, the J gene TRBJ2-1, with 9 bases identical to TRBD1. Germline V gene lookup returns CDR1 SGHAT and CDR2 FQNNGV. The V gene end was trimmed by 5 bases and the J gene end by 6 bases; junction bases not matched to a gene: 8. This CDR3 region has 15 residues. This CDR3 is CASSPRTGVVNEQFF. CDR3 nucleotides: TGTGCCAGCAGCCCTAGGACAGGGGTCGTCAATGAGCAGTTCTTC.

The chain carries TRBV29-1 and TRBJ2-1; tentatively, D is TRBD1 (6 bases). Trimming took off 7 bases at V and 1 base at J, with 11 bases between the two ends. The V gene's germline CDR1 is SQVTM and CDR2 ANQGSEA. CDR3 length: 13 amino acids. The CDR3 region has the DNA TGCAGCGCAAGGGGGTTTTCCTACAATGAGCAGTTCTTC. Translation: CSARGFSYNEQFF.

This clone was seen at least ten times. The chain combines TRBV30 with TRBJ2-1, with 7 bases matching TRBD1. CDR3 length equals 12 residues. Looked up from germline, CDR1 is GTSNPN and CDR2 is SVGIG (reference sequence). V gave up 1 base and J gave up 10 bases; unmatched junction bases: 4. CDR3 region: CAWSARDSEQFF. CDR3 DNA sequence: TGTGCCTGGAGTGCCCGGGACAGCGAGCAGTTCTTC.

Relative to its sample, this clone is medium-sized. This same CDR3 is encoded by further DNA sequences in the sample. The rearrangement uses TRBV11-3 and TRBJ1-1; the D is unclear. V gave up 5 bases and J gave up 0 bases, with 7 bases separating them. The germline CDR1 and CDR2 sequences are SGHNT and YENEEA. CDR3 length equals 13 residues. This CDR3 reads CASSPDMNTEAFF. DNA of the CDR3: TGTGCCAGCAGCCCTGACATGAACACTGAAGCTTTCTTT.

CDR3 protein: CASIGGQGHSGNTIYF. CDR3 nucleotides: TGTGCCAGCATAGGAGGACAGGGTCACTCTGGAAACACCATATATTTT. The chain recombines TRBV6-6 with TRBJ1-3; 8 bases map to TRBD1. Trimming took 7 bases from V and 0 from J; bases not matched to a gene: 8. Germline V CDR1 and CDR2: MNHNY, SVGAGI (reference sequence). This CDR3 is 16 amino acids long.

This clone was seen a single time. The chain carries TRBV4-2 and TRBJ2-7; 9 bases are a match to TRBD2. The V gene's germline CDR1 is LGHNA and CDR2 YNFKEQ. Trimming took 4 bases from V and 0 from J; bases not matched to a gene: 4. This CDR3 comprises 15 residues. CDR3 sequence reads: CASSPGTSFSYEQYF. CDR3 nucleotides: TGTGCCAGCAGCCCCGGGACTAGCTTCTCCTACGAGCAGTACTTC.

The rearrangement uses TRBV5-8 and TRBJ2-1; no clear D gene. The CDR3 covers 11 residues. The germline V gene encodes CDR1 SGHTS and CDR2 YDEGEE. V lost 1 base and J lost 10, with 6 bases in between. The CDR3 is CASSLNWEQFF. The CDR3 DNA reads TGTGCCAGCAGCTTGAATTGGGAGCAGTTCTTC.